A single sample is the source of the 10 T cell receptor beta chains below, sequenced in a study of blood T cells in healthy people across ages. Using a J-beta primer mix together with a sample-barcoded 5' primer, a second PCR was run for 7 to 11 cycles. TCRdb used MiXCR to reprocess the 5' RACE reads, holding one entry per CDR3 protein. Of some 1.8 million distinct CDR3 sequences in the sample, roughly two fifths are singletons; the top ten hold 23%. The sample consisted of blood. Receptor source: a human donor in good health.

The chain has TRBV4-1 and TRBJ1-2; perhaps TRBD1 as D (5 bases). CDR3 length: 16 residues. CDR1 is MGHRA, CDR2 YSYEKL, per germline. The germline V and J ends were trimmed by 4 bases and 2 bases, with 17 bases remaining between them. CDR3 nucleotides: TGCGCCAGCAGCCCGGGACCCAGTAACTTGAACTATGGCTACACCTTC. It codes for CASSPGPSNLNYGYTF.

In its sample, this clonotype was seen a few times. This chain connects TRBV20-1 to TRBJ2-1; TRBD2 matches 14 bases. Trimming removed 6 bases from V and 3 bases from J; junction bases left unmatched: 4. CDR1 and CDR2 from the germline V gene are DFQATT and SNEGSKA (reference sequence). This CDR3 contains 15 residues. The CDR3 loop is CSARTSGGYYNEQFF. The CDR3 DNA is TGCAGTGCCAGGACTAGCGGGGGGTACTACAATGAGCAGTTCTTC.

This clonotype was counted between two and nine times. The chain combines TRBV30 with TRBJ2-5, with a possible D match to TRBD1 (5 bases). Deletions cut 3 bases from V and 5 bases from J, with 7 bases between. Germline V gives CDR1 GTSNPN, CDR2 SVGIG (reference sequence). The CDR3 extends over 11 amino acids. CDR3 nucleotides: TGTGCCTGGAGCAAGGGGGAGACCCAGTACTTC. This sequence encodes CAWSKGETQYF.

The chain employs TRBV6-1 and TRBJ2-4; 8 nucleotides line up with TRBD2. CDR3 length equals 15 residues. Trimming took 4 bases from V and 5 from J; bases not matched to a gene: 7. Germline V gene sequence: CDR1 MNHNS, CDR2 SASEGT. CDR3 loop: CASSVSGGLENIQYF. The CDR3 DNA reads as TGTGCCAGCAGTGTGAGCGGGGGCCTAGAAAACATTCAGTACTTC.

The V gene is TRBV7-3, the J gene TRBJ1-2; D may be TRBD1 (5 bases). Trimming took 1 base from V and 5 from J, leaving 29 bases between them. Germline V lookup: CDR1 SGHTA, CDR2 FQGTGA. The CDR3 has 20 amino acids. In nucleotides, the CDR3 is TGTGCCAGCAGCTTAATTGGCGGGGCACTGGACCAGAACACCACTTATGGCTACACCTTC. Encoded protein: CASSLIGGALDQNTTYGYTF.

DNA of the CDR3: TGCAGTGCTAGGAGATTTGGTCATGAAAAACTGTTTTTT. Translating it yields CSARRFGHEKLFF. The chain employs TRBV20-1 and TRBJ1-4; D remains unclear. The ends were cut back, 3 bases at V and 6 bases at J, with 11 bases in the middle. The germline V gene has CDR1 DFQATT and CDR2 SNEGSKA (reference sequence). This CDR3 comprises 13 residues.

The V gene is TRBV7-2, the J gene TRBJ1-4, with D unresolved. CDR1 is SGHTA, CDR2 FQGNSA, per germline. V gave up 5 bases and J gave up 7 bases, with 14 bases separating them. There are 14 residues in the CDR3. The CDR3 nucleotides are TGTGCCAGCAGCAAAGACTTAGATGCTGAAAAACTGTTTTTT. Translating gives CASSKDLDAEKLFF.

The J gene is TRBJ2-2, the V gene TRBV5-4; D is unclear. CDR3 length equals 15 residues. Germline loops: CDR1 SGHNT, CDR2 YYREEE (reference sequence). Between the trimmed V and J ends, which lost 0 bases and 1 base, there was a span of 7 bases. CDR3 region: CASSLATENTGELFF. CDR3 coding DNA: TGTGCCAGCAGCTTGGCAACAGAGAACACCGGGGAGCTGTTTTTT.

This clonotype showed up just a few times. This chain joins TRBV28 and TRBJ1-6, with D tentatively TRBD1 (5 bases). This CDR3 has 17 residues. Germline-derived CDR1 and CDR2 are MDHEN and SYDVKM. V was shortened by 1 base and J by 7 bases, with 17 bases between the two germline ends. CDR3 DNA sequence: TGTGCCAGCAGTTTATACCTCGGGGGGAGTGACAATTCACCCCTCCACTTT. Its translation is CASSLYLGGSDNSPLHF.

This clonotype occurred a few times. Here the CDR3 reads CASSYQPAKNIQYF. DNA for the CDR3: TGTGCCAGCAGTTATCAACCGGCCAAAAACATTCAGTACTTC. The rearrangement links TRBV28 to TRBJ2-4; D not certain. V lost 4 bases and J 1 base, leaving 8 bases between the germline ends. The CDR3 is 14 amino acids. The germline gives CDR1 MDHEN, CDR2 SYDVKM.